Following are 3 T cell receptor beta chains from one sample sequenced in a study of T cell changes during pregnancy in multiple sclerosis (dated by TCRdb to between 2017 and 2020). Libraries were made using the immunoSEQ multiplex PCR assay. TCRdb stores this immuneACCESS table with in-frame sequences only. Part of the clones is absent; in the studies checked, under half of the shortfall reflects unresolved V genes, and no reason is known for the rest. The sample table records about 39,000 clones; 90% of these occur just once. The biggest ten clones account for 0.47% of the sample. This specimen consisted of CD4+ T cells from peripheral blood mononuclear cells, obtained in the first trimester of pregnancy. The source of these receptors is a female donor in good health, enrolled as a control in a pregnancy study.

V and J are TRBV6-5 and TRBJ1-1; D ambiguous. V dropped 4 bases and J dropped 8 bases, with 17 bases sitting between them. The germline V gene has CDR1 MNHEY and CDR2 SVGAGI. The CDR3 runs 14 residues. CDR3 residues: CASSLKPSSLEAFF. DNA for the CDR3: TGTGCCAGCAGTTTAAAGCCCTCAAGCCTAGAAGCTTTCTTT.

The chain combines TRBV6-1 with TRBJ1-6; perhaps TRBD1 as D (6 bases). The CDR3 is 13 amino acids. Trimming shortened V by 8 bases and J by 14 bases, and 19 bases separated the two germline ends. CDR1 MNHNS and CDR2 SASEGT come from the germline V gene. CDR3 residues: CASVGDTKRSLHF. The CDR3 region has the DNA TGTGCCAGCGTGGGGGACACTAAAAGATCCCTCCACTTT.

The J gene is TRBJ1-1, the V gene TRBV7-8; unclear D gene. The CDR3 extends over 14 amino acids. V gave up 5 bases and J gave up 4 bases, with 14 bases separating them. Germline V gives CDR1 SGHVS, CDR2 FQNEAQ. The CDR3 protein is CASSPRSTSTEAFF. CDR3 nucleotide sequence: TGTGCCAGCAGCCCGCGGAGCACGAGCACTGAAGCTTTCTTT. The full variable domain, with the rest looked up from reference TRBV7-8 and TRBJ1-1, is GAGVSQSPRYKVAKRGQDVALRCDPISGHVSLFWYQQALGQGPEFLTYFQNEAQLDKSGLPSDRFFAERPEGSVSTLKIQRTQQEDSAVYLCASSPRSTSTEAFFGQGTRLTVV.